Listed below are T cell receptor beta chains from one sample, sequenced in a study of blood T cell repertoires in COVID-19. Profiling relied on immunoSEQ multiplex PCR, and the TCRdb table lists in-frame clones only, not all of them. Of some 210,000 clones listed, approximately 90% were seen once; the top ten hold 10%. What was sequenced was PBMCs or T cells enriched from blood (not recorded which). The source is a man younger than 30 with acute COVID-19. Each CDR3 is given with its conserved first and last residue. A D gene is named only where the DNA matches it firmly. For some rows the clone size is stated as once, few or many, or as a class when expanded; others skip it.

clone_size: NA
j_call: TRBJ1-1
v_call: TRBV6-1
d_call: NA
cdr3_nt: TGTGCCAGCAGTGAATCCCTCGATTCTAGCACTGAAGCTTTCTTT
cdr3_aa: CASSESLDSSTEAFF

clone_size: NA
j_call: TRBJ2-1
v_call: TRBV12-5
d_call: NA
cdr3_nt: TGTGCTAGTGGTTTGGGGCCTTACAATGAGCAGTTCTTC
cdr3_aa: CASGLGPYNEQFF

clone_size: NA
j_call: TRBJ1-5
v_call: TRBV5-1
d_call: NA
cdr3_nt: TGCGCCAGCAGCCGCGGGCAAGGTCAGCCCCAGCATTTT
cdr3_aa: CASSRGQGQPQHF

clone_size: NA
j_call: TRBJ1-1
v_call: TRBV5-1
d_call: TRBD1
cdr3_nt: TGCGCCAGCAGAACCGGGACAGGAGATCTGAACACTGAAGCTTTCTTT
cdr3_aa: CASRTGTGDLNTEAFF

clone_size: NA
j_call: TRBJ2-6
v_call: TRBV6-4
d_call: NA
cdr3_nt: TGTGCCAGCAGTGACGATAGCTCTGGGGCCAACGTCCTGACTTTC
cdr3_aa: CASSDDSSGANVLTF

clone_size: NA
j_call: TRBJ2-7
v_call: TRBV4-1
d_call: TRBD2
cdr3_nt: TGCGCCAGCAGCCAAGATAGCGGGAATACCTACGAGCAGTACTTC
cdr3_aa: CASSQDSGNTYEQYF

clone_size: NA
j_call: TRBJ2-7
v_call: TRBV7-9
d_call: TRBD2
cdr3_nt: TGTGCCAGCAGCTTTTTCCGGACTAGCGGGAGGAGCTCCTACGAGCAGTACTTC
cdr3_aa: CASSFFRTSGRSSYEQYF

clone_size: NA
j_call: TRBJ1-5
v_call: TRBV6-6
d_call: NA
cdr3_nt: TGTGCCAGCAGTTACTTAGATACCAATCAGCCCCAGCATTTT
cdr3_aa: CASSYLDTNQPQHF

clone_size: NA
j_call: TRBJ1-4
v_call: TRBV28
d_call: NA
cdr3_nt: TGTGCCAGCAGTTTAGGTAACAGGCCTAATGAAAAACTGTTTTTT
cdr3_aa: CASSLGNRPNEKLFF

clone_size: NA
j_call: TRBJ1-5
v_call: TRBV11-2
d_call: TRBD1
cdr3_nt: TGTGCCAGCAGGGAAGGGACAGGGGGCAATCAGCCCCAGCATTTT
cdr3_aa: CASREGTGGNQPQHF

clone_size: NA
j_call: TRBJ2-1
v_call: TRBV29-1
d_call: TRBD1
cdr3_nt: TGCAGCGTGCGGGACAGGGGCTTTTACAATGAGCAGTTCTTC
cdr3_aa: CSVRDRGFYNEQFF

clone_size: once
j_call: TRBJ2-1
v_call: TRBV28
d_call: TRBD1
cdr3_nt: TGTGCCAGCAGATCCGGGACAGGGGGTTACAATGAGCAGTTCTTC
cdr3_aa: CASRSGTGGYNEQFF

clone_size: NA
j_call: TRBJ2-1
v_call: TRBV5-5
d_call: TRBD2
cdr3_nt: TGTGCCAGCAGCCCGGGACTAGCGGGGCCATACGACAATGAGCAGTTCTTC
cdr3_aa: CASSPGLAGPYDNEQFF

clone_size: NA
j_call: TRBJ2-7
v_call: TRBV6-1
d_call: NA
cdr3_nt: TGTGCCAGCAGTGTAGCGACCAACCGGGTATACGAGCAGTACTTC
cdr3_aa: CASSVATNRVYEQYF

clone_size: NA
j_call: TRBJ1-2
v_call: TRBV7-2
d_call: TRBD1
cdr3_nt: TGTGCCAGCAGCCCGACAGGGGATTTTCCTGGCTACACCTTC
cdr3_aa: CASSPTGDFPGYTF

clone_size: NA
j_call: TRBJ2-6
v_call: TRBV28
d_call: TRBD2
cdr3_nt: TGTGCCAGCAGTTTTTTTTCCAGACTAGCGGGTTTCTCTGGGGCCAACGTCCTGACTTTC
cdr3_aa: CASSFFSRLAGFSGANVLTF

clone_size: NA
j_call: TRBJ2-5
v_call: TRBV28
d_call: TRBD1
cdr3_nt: TGTGCCAGCGCGCCTTCGGGACAGGGGGGCGAGACCCAGTACTTC
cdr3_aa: CASAPSGQGGETQYF

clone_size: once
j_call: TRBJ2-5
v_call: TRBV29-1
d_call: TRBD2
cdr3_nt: TGCAGCGTTGAACTACTAGCGGGAATGGAGACCCAGTACTTC
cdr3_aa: CSVELLAGMETQYF

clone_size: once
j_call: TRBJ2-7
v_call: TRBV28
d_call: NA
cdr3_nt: TGTGCCAGCAGCCCGTATCAGGGGTCACACTACGAGCAGTACTTC
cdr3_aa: CASSPYQGSHYEQYF

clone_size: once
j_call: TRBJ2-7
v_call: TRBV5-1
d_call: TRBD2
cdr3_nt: TGCGCCAGCAGCTTGGGGGGTACTAGCGGAGCCTCCTACGAGCAGTACTTC
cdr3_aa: CASSLGGTSGASYEQYF